These 14 T cell receptor beta chains came from one sample sequenced in a study of blood T cell repertoires in COVID-19. The table came from immunoSEQ multiplex PCR; TCRdb's copy has only in-frame clones and leaves some out. Altogether about 64,000 clones are present, over 60% being singletons, with the ten largest covering roughly 4.8%. The sample comprised peripheral blood. The receptors stem from a human donor in a cohort sampled during active COVID-19.

This clone was seen just once. CDR3 amino acids: CASSQDWGGNQPQHF. The CDR3 nucleotides read TGCGCCAGCAGCCAAGACTGGGGAGGCAATCAGCCCCAGCATTTT. The chain recombines TRBV4-3 with TRBJ1-5; D remains unclear. Per germline, CDR1 LGHNA and CDR2 YSLEER. V was pared by 0 bases and J by 2 bases, with 8 bases between. This CDR3 is 15 amino acids long.

The CDR3 protein is CASSLDRAGQPQHF. CDR3 coding DNA: TGTGCCAGCAGCTTAGACAGGGCTGGTCAGCCCCAGCATTTT. The V and J genes are TRBV7-2 and TRBJ1-5; the D gene is possibly TRBD1 (6 bases). V lost 1 base to trimming and J lost 6 bases, with 10 bases between them. CDR1 and CDR2 (germline): SGHTA, FQGNSA. The CDR3 runs 14 residues.

The chain carries TRBV12-3 or TRBV12-4 and TRBJ1-2, with TRBD1 matching over 11 bases. Germline trimming cut 6 bases from V and 3 bases from J; bases unmatched to any gene: 0. The CDR3 extends over 13 amino acids. The chain's CDR3 is CASRGQGDYGYTF. In DNA form, the CDR3 reads TGTGCCAGCAGGGGACAGGGGGACTATGGCTACACCTTC.

The chain employs TRBV6-2 or TRBV6-3 and TRBJ2-7; 10 bases are a match to TRBD1. The germline CDR1 and CDR2 sequences are MNHEY and SVGEGT. The CDR3 is 14 residues long. With 6 bases clipped from V and 5 bases from J, the junction kept 7 bases outside the gene matches. CDR3 amino acids: CASSRTGGRNEQYF. CDR3 bases: TGTGCCAGCAGCCGGACAGGGGGACGCAACGAGCAGTACTTC.

The chain joins TRBV19 to TRBJ1-1; D is uncertain. V was pared by 9 bases and J by 4 bases, with 18 bases between. Germline CDR1 is LNHDA and CDR2 is SQIVND (reference sequence). The CDR3 runs to 14 residues. The CDR3 DNA sequence: TGTGCCAGGCCTAATACGAGCTTGTCCACTGAAGCTTTCTTT. Translated: CARPNTSLSTEAFF.

This clone was detected ten times or more. This chain joins TRBV19 and TRBJ1-1; D is possibly TRBD1 (5 bases). The germline CDR1 and CDR2 sequences are LNHDA and SQIVND (reference sequence). Trimming stripped 5 bases from V and 2 bases from J, with 9 bases between. CDR3 size: 13 residues. The CDR3 here is CASSQRTNTEAFF. The CDR3 DNA is TGTGCCAGTAGTCAAAGGACAAACACTGAAGCTTTCTTT. Combining the CDR3 with reference TRBV19 and TRBJ1-1 gives the whole variable domain DGGITQSPKYLFRKEGQNVTLSCEQNLNHDAMYWYRQDPGQGLRLIYYSQIVNDFQKGDIAEGYSVSREKKESFPLTVTSAQKNPTAFYLCASSQRTNTEAFFGQGTRLTVV.

The V call is TRBV19, the J call TRBJ1-3; a weak D match, TRBD1 (5 bases). The CDR3 has 16 amino acids. The ends were cut back, 3 bases at V and 4 bases at J, with 16 bases in the middle. Germline V lookup: CDR1 LNHDA, CDR2 SQIVND (reference sequence). Written as DNA, the CDR3 is TGTGCCAGTAGTATGGGGCCAGCCCGACGGGGAAACACCATATATTTT. Residues: CASSMGPARRGNTIYF.

This clone was seen a few times. The V gene is TRBV5-1, the J gene TRBJ2-5, with 10 bases identical to TRBD2. The CDR3 has 16 amino acids. The J segment lost 0 bases and the V segment lost 0 bases, leaving 2 bases of the junction unmatched. Per germline, CDR1 SGHRS and CDR2 YFSETQ. The CDR3 coding sequence is TGCGCCAGCAGCTTGGAAGCGGGGGGGAACCAAGAGACCCAGTACTTC. This codes for CASSLEAGGNQETQYF.

This clone was observed once. The chain links TRBV4-2 to TRBJ2-7; no firm D call. The ends were cut back, 0 bases at V and 0 bases at J, with 15 bases in the middle. CDR1 is LGHNA, CDR2 YNFKEQ, per germline. The CDR3 has 17 residues. Here the CDR3 DNA reads TGTGCCAGCAGCCAAGATCCAGGTTCCCTGAGCTCCTACGAGCAGTACTTC. Its protein product is CASSQDPGSLSSYEQYF.

This clone was seen a few times. This chain joins TRBV9 and TRBJ1-4, with 7 bases fitting TRBD1. The CDR3 runs 15 residues. CDR1 is SGDLS, CDR2 YYNGEE, per germline. V gave up 0 bases and J gave up 6 bases; unmatched junction bases: 5. The CDR3 spells CASSVGVRGDEKLFF. In DNA, the CDR3 is TGTGCCAGCAGCGTAGGGGTCAGGGGGGATGAAAAACTGTTTTTT.

The chain links TRBV2 to TRBJ1-2; 9 bases line up with TRBD1. The germline V gene has CDR1 SNHLY and CDR2 FYNNEI. V gave up 6 bases and J gave up 3 bases; unmatched junction bases: 11. The CDR3 contains 16 residues. The CDR3 region has the DNA TGTGCCAGCAGCACTAACCGGGACAGGGTGGACTATGGCTACACCTTC. Its protein is CASSTNRDRVDYGYTF.

In DNA form, the CDR3 reads TGCGCCAGCGAAGATAACAGGGTTGATGAGCAGTTCTTC. Its protein is CASEDNRVDEQFF. This sequence joins TRBV5-1 and TRBJ2-1, with D maybe TRBD1 (6 bases). V was cut by 7 bases and J by 8 bases, with 16 bases left in between. CDR3 length: 13 residues. In germline, CDR1 is SGHRS, CDR2 YFSETQ. Based on the CDR3 plus reference TRBV5-1 and TRBJ2-1, the full variable domain is KAGVTQTPRYLIKTRGQQVTLSCSPISGHRSVSWYQQTPGQGLQFLFEYFSETQRNKGNFPGRFSGRQFSNSRSEMNVSTLELGDSALYLCASEDNRVDEQFFGPGTRLTVL.

The rearrangement links TRBV4-1 to TRBJ2-3; no definite D call. The CDR3 contains 16 residues. V gave up 1 base and J gave up 0 bases, with 11 bases separating them. Germline CDR1 and CDR2: MGHRA and YSYEKL. CDR3 coding DNA: TGCGCCAGCAGCCAAGTAGATCTAGTTAGCACAGATACGCAGTATTTT. Its protein is CASSQVDLVSTDTQYF.

CDR3 in amino acids: CASSLQAQGRAEQYF. The CDR3 DNA reads TGCGCCAGCAGCTTGCAAGCCCAAGGGAGGGCCGAGCAGTACTTC. The rearrangement links TRBV5-1 to TRBJ2-7, with TRBD2 matching 7 bases. Germline CDR1 SGHRS, CDR2 YFSETQ. The length of the CDR3 is 15 residues. V was pared by 1 base and J by 6 bases, with 10 bases of the junction left unmatched.